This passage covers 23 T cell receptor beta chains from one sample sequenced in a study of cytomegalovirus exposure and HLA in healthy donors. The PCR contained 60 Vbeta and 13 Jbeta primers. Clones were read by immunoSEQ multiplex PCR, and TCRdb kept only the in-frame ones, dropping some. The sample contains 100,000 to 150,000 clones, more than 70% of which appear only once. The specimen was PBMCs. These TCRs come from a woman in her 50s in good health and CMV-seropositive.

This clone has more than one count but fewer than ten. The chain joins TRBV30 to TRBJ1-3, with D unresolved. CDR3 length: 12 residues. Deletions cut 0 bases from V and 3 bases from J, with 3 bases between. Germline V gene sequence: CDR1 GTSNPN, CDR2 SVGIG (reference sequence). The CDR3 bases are TGTGCCTGGAGTGTACTTGGAAACACCATATATTTT. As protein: CAWSVLGNTIYF.

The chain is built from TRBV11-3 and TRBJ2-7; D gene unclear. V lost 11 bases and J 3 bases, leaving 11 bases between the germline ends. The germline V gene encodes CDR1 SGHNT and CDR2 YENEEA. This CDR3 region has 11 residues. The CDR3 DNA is TGTGCCTCACGACTGGGCTACGAGCAGTACTTC. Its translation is CASRLGYEQYF.

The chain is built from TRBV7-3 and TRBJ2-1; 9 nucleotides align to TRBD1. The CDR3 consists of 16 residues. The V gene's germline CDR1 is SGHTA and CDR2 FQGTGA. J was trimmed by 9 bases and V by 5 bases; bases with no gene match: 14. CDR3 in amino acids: CASSMGQGRGFGEQFF. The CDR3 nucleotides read TGTGCCAGCAGCATGGGACAGGGTAGAGGATTTGGTGAGCAGTTCTTC.

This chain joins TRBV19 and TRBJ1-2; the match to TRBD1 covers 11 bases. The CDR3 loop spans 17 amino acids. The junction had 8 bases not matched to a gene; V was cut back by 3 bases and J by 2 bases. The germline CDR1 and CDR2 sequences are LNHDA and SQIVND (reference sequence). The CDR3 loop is CASSIWTGGARNYGYTF. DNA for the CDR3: TGTGCCAGTAGTATTTGGACAGGGGGCGCGCGGAACTATGGCTACACCTTC.

CDR3: CASSQDSGAGANVLTF. CDR3 sequence (DNA): TGCGCCAGCAGCCAAGATTCAGGGGCTGGGGCCAACGTCCTGACTTTC. The genes are TRBV4-1 and TRBJ2-6, with a possible D match to TRBD1 (6 bases). Trimming removed 0 bases at V and 2 bases at J, with 8 bases between. Germline CDR1 and CDR2: MGHRA and YSYEKL. The CDR3 extends over 16 amino acids.

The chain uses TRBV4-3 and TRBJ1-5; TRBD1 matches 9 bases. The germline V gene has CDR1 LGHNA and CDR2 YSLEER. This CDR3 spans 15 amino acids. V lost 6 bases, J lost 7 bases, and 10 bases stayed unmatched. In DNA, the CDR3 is TGCGCCAGCAGACGGGACAGGGCAGGGCGCCAGCCCCAGCATTTT. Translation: CASRRDRAGRQPQHF.

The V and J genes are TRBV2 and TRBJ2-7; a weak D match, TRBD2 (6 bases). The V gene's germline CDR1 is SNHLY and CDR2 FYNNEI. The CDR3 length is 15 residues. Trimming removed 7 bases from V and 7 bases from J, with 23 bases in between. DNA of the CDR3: TGTGCCAGCATCTCACGCGGGGCAGGGATCGGGGAGCAGTACTTC. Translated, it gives CASISRGAGIGEQYF.

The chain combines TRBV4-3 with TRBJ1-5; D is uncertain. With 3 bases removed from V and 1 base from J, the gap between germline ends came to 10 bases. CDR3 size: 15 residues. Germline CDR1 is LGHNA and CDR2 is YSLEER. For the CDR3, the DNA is TGCGCCAGCAGCCATGACCGGGGAAGCAATCAGCCCCAGCATTTT. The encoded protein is CASSHDRGSNQPQHF.

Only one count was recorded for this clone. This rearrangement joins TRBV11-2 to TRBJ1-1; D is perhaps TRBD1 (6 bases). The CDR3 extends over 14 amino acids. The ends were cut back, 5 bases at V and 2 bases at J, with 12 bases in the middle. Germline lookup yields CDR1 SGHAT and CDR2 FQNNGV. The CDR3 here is CASSRGQINTEAFF. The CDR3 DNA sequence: TGTGCCAGCAGCCGAGGACAGATAAACACTGAAGCTTTCTTT.

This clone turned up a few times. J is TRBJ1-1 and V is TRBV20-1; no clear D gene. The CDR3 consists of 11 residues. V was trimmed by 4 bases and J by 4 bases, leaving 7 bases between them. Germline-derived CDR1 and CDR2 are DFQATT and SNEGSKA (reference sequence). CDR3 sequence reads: CSATLFTEAFF. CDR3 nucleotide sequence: TGCAGTGCTACCCTATTCACTGAAGCTTTCTTT.

CDR3 coding DNA: TGCGCCAGCAGCCAGGGCCTCGGACAGGGGGCCGGGGAGCTGTTTTTT. Its protein product is CASSQGLGQGAGELFF. This rearrangement joins TRBV4-1 to TRBJ2-2; 10 bases align to TRBD1. J was trimmed by 6 bases and V by 3 bases; bases with no gene match: 7. The CDR3 loop spans 16 amino acids. CDR1 is MGHRA and CDR2 is YSYEKL in the germline V gene.

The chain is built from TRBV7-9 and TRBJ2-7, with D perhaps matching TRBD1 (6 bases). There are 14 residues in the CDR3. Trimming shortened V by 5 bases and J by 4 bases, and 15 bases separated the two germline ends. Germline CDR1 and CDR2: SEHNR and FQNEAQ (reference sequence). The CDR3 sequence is CASSPRQRGYEQYF. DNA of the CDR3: TGTGCCAGCAGCCCCCGACAGAGGGGGTACGAGCAGTACTTC.

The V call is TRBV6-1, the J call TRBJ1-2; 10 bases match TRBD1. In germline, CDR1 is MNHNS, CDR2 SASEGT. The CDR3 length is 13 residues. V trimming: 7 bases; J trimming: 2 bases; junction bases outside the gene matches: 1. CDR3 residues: CASKTGGNYGYTF. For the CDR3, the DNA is TGTGCCAGCAAGACAGGGGGCAACTATGGCTACACCTTC.

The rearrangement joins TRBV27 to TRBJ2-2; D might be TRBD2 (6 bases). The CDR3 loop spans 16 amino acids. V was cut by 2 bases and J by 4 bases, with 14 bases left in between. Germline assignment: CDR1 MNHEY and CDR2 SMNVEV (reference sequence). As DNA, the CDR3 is TGTGCCAGCAGTTTACTGGGGGGTGGGCGCACCGGGGAGCTGTTTTTT. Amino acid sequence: CASSLLGGGRTGELFF.

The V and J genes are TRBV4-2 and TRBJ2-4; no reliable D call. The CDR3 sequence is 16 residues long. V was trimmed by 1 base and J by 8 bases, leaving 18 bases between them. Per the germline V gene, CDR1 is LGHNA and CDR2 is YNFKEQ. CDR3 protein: CASSQGLGPPPHIQYF. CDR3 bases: TGTGCCAGCAGCCAAGGGCTTGGGCCGCCCCCTCACATTCAGTACTTC.

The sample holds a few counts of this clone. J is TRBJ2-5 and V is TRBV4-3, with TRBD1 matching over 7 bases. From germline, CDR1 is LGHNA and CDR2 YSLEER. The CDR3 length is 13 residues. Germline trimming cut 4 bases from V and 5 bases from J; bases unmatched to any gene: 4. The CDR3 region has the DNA TGCGCCAGCAGCCCTTACAGGGGTGAGACCCAGTACTTC. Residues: CASSPYRGETQYF.

CDR3 in DNA: TGCGCCAGCAGCCCAGAGGGACTGGGCCCATCCTACGAGCAGTACTTC. This translates into CASSPEGLGPSYEQYF. This chain joins TRBV4-1 and TRBJ2-7; tentative D call: TRBD2 (6 bases). V lost 4 bases to trimming and J lost 1 base, with 17 bases between them. The germline V gene has CDR1 MGHRA and CDR2 YSYEKL. This CDR3 region has 16 residues.

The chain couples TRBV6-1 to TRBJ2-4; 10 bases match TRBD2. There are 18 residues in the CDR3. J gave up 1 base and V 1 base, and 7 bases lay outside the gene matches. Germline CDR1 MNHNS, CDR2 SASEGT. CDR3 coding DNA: TGTGCCAGCAGTGAAGGAGGGTTAGCGGGGGGCGCCAAAAACATTCAGTACTTC. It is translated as CASSEGGLAGGAKNIQYF.

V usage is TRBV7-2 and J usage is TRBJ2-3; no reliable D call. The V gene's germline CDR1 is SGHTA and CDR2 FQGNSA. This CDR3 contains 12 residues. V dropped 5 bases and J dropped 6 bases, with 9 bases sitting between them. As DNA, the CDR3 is TGTGCCAGCAGCCCTCTCGGGGATACGCAGTATTTT. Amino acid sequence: CASSPLGDTQYF.

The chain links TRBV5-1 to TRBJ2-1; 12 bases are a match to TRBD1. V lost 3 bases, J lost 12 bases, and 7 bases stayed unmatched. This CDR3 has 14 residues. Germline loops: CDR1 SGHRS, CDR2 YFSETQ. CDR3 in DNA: TGCGCCAGCAGCTACCGGGACAGGGGGCGAGGGCAGTTCTTC. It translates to CASSYRDRGRGQFF.

CDR3 sequence reads: CASSQGQGSRTEAFF. CDR3 DNA sequence: TGTGCCAGCAGCCAAGGACAGGGAAGTCGAACTGAAGCTTTCTTT. The chain has TRBV9 and TRBJ1-1, with TRBD1 identical over 8 bases. From germline, CDR1 is SGDLS and CDR2 YYNGEE. Germline trimming cut 4 bases from V and 5 bases from J; bases unmatched to any gene: 10. The CDR3 is 15 amino acids.

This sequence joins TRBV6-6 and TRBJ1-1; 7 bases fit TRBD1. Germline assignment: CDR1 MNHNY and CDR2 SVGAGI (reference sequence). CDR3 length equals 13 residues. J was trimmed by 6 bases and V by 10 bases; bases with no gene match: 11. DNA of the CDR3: TGTGCCACCCGGGGACAGCCAAGGGCTGAAGCTTTCTTT. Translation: CATRGQPRAEAFF.

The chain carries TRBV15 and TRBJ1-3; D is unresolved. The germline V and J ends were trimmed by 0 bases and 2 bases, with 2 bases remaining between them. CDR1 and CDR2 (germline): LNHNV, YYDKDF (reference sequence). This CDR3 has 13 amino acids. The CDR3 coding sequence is TGTGCCACCAGCAGAGATACTGGAAACACCATATATTTT. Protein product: CATSRDTGNTIYF.